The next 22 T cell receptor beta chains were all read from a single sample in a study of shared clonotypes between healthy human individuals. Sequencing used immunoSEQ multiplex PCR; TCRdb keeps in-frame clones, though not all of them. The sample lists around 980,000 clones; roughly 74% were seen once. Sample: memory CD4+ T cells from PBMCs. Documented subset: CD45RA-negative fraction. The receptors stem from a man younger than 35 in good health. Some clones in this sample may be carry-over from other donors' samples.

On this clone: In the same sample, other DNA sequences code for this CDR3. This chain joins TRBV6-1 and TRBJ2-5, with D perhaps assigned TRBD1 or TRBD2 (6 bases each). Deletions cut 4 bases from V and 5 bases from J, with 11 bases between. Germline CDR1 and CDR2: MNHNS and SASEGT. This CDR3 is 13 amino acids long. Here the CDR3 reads CASSGLGGETQYF. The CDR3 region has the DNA TGTGCCAGCAGTGGACTAGGGGGGGAGACCCAGTACTTC.

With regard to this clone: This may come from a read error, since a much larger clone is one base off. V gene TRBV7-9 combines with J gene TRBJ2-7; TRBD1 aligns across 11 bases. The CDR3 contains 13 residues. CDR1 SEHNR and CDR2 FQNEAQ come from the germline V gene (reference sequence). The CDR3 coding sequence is TGTGCCAGCAGCTGGACAGGGGGCTACGGGCAGTACTTC. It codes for CASSWTGGYGQYF.

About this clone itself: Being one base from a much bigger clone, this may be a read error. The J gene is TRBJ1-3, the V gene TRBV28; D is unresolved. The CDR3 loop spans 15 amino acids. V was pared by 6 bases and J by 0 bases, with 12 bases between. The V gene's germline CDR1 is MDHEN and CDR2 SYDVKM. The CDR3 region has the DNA TGTGCCAGCAGCCCCACAGTCTTCTCTGGAAACACCATATATTTT. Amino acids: CASSPTVFSGNTIYF.

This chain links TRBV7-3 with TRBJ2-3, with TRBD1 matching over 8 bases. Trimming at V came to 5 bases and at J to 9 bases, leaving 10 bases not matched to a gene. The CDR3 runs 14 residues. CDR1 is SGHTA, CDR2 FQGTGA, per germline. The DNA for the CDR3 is TGTGCCAGCAGCCCCTCCGGGGGACAGGCAACGCAGTATTTT. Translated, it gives CASSPSGGQATQYF.

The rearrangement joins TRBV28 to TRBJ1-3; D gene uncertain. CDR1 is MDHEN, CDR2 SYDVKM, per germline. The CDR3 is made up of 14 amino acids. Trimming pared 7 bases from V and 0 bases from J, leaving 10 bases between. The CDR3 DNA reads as TGTGCCAGCATGGTAGGCTACTCTGGAAACACCATATATTTT. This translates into CASMVGYSGNTIYF.

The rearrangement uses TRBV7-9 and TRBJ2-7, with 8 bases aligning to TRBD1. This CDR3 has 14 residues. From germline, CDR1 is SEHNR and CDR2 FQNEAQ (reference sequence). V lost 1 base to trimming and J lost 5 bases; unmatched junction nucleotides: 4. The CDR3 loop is CASSLGWTGHEQYF. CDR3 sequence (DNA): TGTGCCAGCAGCTTAGGCTGGACAGGGCACGAGCAGTACTTC.

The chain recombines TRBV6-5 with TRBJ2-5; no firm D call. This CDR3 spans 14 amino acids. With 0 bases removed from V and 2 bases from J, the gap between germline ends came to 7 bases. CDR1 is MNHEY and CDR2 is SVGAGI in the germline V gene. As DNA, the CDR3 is TGTGCCAGCAGTTACTCTCATGCACAAGAGACCCAGTACTTC. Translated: CASSYSHAQETQYF.

The CDR3 sequence: CAWSAPTGINEKLFF. In DNA, the CDR3 is TGTGCCTGGAGTGCTCCGACAGGGATAAATGAAAAACTGTTTTTT. The V and J genes are TRBV30 and TRBJ1-4; 7 nucleotides line up with TRBD1. CDR3 length: 15 amino acids. Germline CDR1 reads GTSNPN; CDR2 reads SVGIG (reference sequence). With 1 base clipped from V and 5 bases from J, the junction kept 7 bases outside the gene matches.

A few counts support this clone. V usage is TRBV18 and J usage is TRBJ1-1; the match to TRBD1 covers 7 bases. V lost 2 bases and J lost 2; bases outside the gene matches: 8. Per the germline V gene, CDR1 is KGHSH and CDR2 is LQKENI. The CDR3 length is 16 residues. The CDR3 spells CASSPVGQSFNTEAFF. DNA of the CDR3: TGTGCCAGCTCACCAGTGGGACAGAGTTTCAACACTGAAGCTTTCTTT. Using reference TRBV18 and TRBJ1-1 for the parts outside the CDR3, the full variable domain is NAGVMQNPRHLVRRRGQEARLRCSPMKGHSHVYWYRQLPEEGLKFMVYLQKENIIDESGMPKERFSAEFPKEGPSILRIQQVVRGDSAAYFCASSPVGQSFNTEAFFGQGTRLTVV.

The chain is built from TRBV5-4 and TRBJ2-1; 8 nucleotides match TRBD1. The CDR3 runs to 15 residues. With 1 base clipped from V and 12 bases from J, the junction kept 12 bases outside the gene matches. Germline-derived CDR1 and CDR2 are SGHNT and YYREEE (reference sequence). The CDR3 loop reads CASSLPGQAGWGQFF. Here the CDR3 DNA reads TGTGCCAGCAGCTTGCCGGGACAGGCCGGTTGGGGGCAGTTCTTC.

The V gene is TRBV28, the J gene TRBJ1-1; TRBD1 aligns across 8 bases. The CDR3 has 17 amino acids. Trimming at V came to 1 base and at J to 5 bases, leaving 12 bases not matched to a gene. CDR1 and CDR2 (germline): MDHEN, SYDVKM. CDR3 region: CASSLFGQGRRGTEAFF. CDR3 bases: TGTGCCAGCAGTTTATTCGGACAGGGACGTCGAGGGACTGAAGCTTTCTTT.

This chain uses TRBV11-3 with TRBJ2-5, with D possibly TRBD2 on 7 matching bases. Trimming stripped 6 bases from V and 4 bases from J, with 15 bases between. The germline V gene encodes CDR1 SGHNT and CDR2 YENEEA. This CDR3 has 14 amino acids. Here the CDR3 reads CASSEGGVRETQYF. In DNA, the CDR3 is TGTGCCAGCAGTGAGGGGGGGGTCCGAGAGACCCAGTACTTC. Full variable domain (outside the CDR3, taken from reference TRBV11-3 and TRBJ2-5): EAGVVQSPRYKIIEKKQPVAFWCNPISGHNTLYWYLQNLGQGPELLIRYENEEAVDDSQLPKDRFSAERLKGVDSTLKIQPAELGDSAVYLCASSEGGVRETQYFGPGTRLLVL.

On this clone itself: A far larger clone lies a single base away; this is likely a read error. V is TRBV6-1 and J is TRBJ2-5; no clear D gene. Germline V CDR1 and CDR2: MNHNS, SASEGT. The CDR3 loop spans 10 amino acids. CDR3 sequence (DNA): TGTGCCAGCAGAGAAGAGACCCAGTACTTC. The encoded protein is CASREETQYF.

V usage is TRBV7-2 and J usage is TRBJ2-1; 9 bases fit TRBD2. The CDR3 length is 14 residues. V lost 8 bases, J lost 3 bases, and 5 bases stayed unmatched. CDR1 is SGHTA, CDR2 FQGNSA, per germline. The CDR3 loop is CASGWTSDYNEQFF. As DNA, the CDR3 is TGTGCCAGCGGTTGGACTAGCGACTACAATGAGCAGTTCTTC.

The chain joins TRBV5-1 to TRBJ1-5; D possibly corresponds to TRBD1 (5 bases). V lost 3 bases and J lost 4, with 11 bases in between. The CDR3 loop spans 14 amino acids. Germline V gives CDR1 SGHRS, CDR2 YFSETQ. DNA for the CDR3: TGCGCCAGCAGCTACGACAGCAGGAATCAGCCCCAGCATTTT. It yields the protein CASSYDSRNQPQHF. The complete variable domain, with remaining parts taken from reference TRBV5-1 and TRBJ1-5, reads KAGVTQTPRYLIKTRGQQVTLSCSPISGHRSVSWYQQTPGQGLQFLFEYFSETQRNKGNFPGRFSGRQFSNSRSEMNVSTLELGDSALYLCASSYDSRNQPQHFGDGTRLSIL.

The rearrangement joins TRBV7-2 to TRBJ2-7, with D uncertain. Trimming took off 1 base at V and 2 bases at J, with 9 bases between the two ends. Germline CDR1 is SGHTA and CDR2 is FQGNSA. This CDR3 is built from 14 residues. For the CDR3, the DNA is TGTGCCAGCAGCTTAGTCCGACACACCTACGAGCAGTACTTC. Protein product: CASSLVRHTYEQYF.

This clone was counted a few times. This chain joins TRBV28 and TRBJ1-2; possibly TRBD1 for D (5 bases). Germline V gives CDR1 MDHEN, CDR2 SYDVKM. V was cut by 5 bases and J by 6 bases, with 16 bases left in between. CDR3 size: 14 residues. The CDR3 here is CASSAAGRANGYTF. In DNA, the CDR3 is TGTGCCAGCAGTGCGGCAGGGCGTGCGAATGGCTACACCTTC.

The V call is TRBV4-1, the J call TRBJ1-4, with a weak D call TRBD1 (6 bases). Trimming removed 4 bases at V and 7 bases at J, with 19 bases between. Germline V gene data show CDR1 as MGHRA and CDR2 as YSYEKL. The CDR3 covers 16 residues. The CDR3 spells CASSLGGSGTAEKLFF. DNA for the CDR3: TGCGCCAGCAGCCTCGGGGGCTCCGGGACGGCTGAAAAACTGTTTTTT.

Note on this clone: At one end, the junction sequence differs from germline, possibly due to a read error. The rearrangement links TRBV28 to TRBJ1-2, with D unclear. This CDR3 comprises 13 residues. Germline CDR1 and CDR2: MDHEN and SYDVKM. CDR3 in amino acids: CASSFGGNYGHTF. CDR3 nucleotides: TGTGCCAGCAGTTTCGGCGGGAACTATGGCCACACCTTC.

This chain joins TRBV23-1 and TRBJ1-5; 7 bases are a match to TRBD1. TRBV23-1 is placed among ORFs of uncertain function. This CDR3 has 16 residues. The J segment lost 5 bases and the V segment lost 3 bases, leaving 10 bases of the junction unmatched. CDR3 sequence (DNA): TGCGCCAGCAGTCAGGCCCGACAGGGAGAGGATCAGCCCCAGCATTTT. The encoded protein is CASSQARQGEDQPQHF.

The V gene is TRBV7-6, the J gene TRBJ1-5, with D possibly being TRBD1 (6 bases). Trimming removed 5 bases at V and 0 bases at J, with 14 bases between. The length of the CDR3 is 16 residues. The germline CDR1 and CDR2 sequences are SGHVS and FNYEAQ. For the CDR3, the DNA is TGTGCCAGCAGCCTAGGGGGGGTGAATAGCAATCAGCCCCAGCATTTT. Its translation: CASSLGGVNSNQPQHF.

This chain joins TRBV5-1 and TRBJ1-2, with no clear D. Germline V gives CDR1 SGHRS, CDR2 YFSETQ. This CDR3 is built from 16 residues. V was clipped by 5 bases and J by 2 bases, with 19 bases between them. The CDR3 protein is CASRASPGPENYGYTF. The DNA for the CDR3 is TGCGCCAGCAGGGCTTCTCCGGGTCCTGAAAACTATGGCTACACCTTC. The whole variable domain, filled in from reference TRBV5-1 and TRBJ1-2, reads KAGVTQTPRYLIKTRGQQVTLSCSPISGHRSVSWYQQTPGQGLQFLFEYFSETQRNKGNFPGRFSGRQFSNSRSEMNVSTLELGDSALYLCASRASPGPENYGYTFGSGTRLTVV.